Shown below are 10 T cell receptor beta chains from a single sample sequenced in a study of OX40 agonist ivuxolimab in advanced cancers. The method was immunoSEQ multiplex PCR; TCRdb's version includes in-frame clones alone and lacks a portion of them. Among 55,000 to 65,000 clones listed, about 85% were seen once. The sequenced sample was CD4+ or CD8+ T cells sorted from blood, obtained in a trial of the OX40 agonist ivuxolimab. These receptor sequences come from an adult with an advanced solid tumor such as melanoma, head and neck, liver or kidney cancer.

The chain combines TRBV4-1 with TRBJ2-1, with 9 bases matching TRBD2. Germline-derived CDR1 and CDR2 are MGHRA and YSYEKL. The length of the CDR3 is 17 residues. V trimming: 1 base; J trimming: 4 bases; junction bases outside the gene matches: 8. In DNA form, the CDR3 reads TGCGCCAGCAGCCAAGGTAGCGGGGGCCGTCGGTACAATGAGCAGTTCTTC. Protein product: CASSQGSGGRRYNEQFF.

This chain links TRBV7-8 with TRBJ2-1; 9 nucleotides line up with TRBD1. With 0 bases clipped from V and 5 bases from J, the junction kept 11 bases outside the gene matches. Germline V gene sequence: CDR1 SGHVS, CDR2 FQNEAQ. The CDR3 is made up of 18 amino acids. The CDR3 coding sequence is TGTGCCAGCAGCTTAGCCCACTACAGGGGGCCGCCACACAATGAGCAGTTCTTC. Residues: CASSLAHYRGPPHNEQFF. The whole variable domain, filled in from reference TRBV7-8 and TRBJ2-1, reads GAGVSQSPRYKVAKRGQDVALRCDPISGHVSLFWYQQALGQGPEFLTYFQNEAQLDKSGLPSDRFFAERPEGSVSTLKIQRTQQEDSAVYLCASSLAHYRGPPHNEQFFGPGTRLTVL.

The J gene is TRBJ2-5, the V gene TRBV5-1; 7 bases map to TRBD2. Germline CDR1 and CDR2: SGHRS and YFSETQ. V dropped 0 bases and J dropped 5; count of bases not matched to a gene: 7. There are 15 residues in the CDR3. The CDR3 DNA reads as TGCGCCAGCAGCTTGGGACCTCGGGGGGAGGAGACCCAGTACTTC. Translated, it gives CASSLGPRGEETQYF.

This clone was found a few times. The chain employs TRBV27 and TRBJ1-2; 8 bases line up with TRBD1. The V gene's germline CDR1 is MNHEY and CDR2 SMNVEV (reference sequence). Trimming removed 6 bases from V and 3 bases from J; junction bases left unmatched: 3. This CDR3 is built from 13 residues. The CDR3 protein is CASSGTGDYGYTF. Written as DNA, the CDR3 is TGTGCCAGCAGCGGGACAGGCGACTATGGCTACACCTTC.

The chain employs TRBV5-4 and TRBJ2-5; D ambiguous. The CDR3 loop spans 14 amino acids. Germline-derived CDR1 and CDR2 are SGHNT and YYREEE (reference sequence). Trimming left V 0 bases short and J 3 bases short, with 9 bases between. The CDR3 sequence: CASSLAASKETQYF. The CDR3 DNA is TGTGCCAGCAGCTTGGCGGCTAGTAAAGAGACCCAGTACTTC.

V usage is TRBV2 and J usage is TRBJ2-1, with TRBD1 matching 8 bases. CDR1 and CDR2 from the germline V gene are SNHLY and FYNNEI. Trimming cost V 5 bases and J 10 bases; bases outside gene matches: 10. CDR3 size: 14 residues. The CDR3 sequence is CASSSQGARTEQFF. The CDR3 DNA is TGTGCCAGCAGTTCTCAGGGGGCGCGGACAGAGCAGTTCTTC.

V gene TRBV5-5 combines with J gene TRBJ1-5, with no clear D. This CDR3 has 14 residues. The germline gives CDR1 SGHKS, CDR2 YYEKEE (reference sequence). V was cut by 4 bases and J by 6 bases, with 14 bases left in between. The CDR3 spells CASSPEDGRQPQHF. The CDR3 DNA reads TGTGCCAGCAGCCCGGAGGACGGGCGTCAGCCCCAGCATTTT.

The chain is built from TRBV9 and TRBJ2-1; TRBD2 agrees at 8 bases. V lost 2 bases, J lost 7 bases, and 8 bases stayed unmatched. Germline V gene data show CDR1 as SGDLS and CDR2 as YYNGEE. This CDR3 is built from 15 residues. The CDR3 DNA sequence: TGTGCCAGCAGCGTCGCAGCGGGGGACTGGAATGAGCAGTTCTTC. Translation: CASSVAAGDWNEQFF.

The chain links TRBV6-1 to TRBJ1-4, with D perhaps matching TRBD1 (5 bases). The germline gives CDR1 MNHNS, CDR2 SASEGT. V lost 2 bases, J lost 8 bases, and 21 bases lay in between. This CDR3 contains 17 residues. Written as DNA, the CDR3 is TGTGCCAGCAGTGAAATAGGAGGGGCAGGGAATGAGGAAAAACTGTTTTTT. This gives the protein CASSEIGGAGNEEKLFF.

The rearrangement links TRBV7-6 to TRBJ2-1; 13 nucleotides line up with TRBD2. The V gene's germline CDR1 is SGHVS and CDR2 FNYEAQ. V was pared by 1 base and J by 8 bases, with 8 bases of the junction left unmatched. The CDR3 runs to 17 residues. Written as DNA, the CDR3 is TGTGCCAGCAGCTTAGGTCCGGGACTAGCGGGACTTCATGAGCAGTTCTTC. It translates to CASSLGPGLAGLHEQFF.